This entry is about one T cell receptor beta chain. The antigen is not known. This sample was included in a study of T-cell memory formation after mild COVID-19. Whole-study findings and limits: Some responding clones appeared in pre-infection memory, suggesting cross-reactive memory joined.

The CDR3 has 15 residues. V was clipped by 6 bases and J by 5 bases; unmatched bases: 9. In germline, CDR1 is MNHEY, CDR2 SVGAGI. One entry per CDR3 protein results from TCRdb running MiXCR on the 5' RACE reads. The repertoire holds 250,000 or so distinct CDR3 sequences, with approximately 18% as singletons. The TCR sequence derives from a man aged 18 to 29 who had mild COVID-19 (a few samples of this study predate the infection). Cell type and time point are not known. The rearrangement joins TRBV6-5 to TRBJ2-5; 10 positions match TRBD1. Sequences were obtained from PBMCs or a T cell subset sorted from them (not recorded which). This CDR3 reads CASRTGGFELETQYF. The DNA for the CDR3 is TGTGCCAGCAGGACAGGGGGCTTCGAGTTGGAGACCCAGTACTTC.